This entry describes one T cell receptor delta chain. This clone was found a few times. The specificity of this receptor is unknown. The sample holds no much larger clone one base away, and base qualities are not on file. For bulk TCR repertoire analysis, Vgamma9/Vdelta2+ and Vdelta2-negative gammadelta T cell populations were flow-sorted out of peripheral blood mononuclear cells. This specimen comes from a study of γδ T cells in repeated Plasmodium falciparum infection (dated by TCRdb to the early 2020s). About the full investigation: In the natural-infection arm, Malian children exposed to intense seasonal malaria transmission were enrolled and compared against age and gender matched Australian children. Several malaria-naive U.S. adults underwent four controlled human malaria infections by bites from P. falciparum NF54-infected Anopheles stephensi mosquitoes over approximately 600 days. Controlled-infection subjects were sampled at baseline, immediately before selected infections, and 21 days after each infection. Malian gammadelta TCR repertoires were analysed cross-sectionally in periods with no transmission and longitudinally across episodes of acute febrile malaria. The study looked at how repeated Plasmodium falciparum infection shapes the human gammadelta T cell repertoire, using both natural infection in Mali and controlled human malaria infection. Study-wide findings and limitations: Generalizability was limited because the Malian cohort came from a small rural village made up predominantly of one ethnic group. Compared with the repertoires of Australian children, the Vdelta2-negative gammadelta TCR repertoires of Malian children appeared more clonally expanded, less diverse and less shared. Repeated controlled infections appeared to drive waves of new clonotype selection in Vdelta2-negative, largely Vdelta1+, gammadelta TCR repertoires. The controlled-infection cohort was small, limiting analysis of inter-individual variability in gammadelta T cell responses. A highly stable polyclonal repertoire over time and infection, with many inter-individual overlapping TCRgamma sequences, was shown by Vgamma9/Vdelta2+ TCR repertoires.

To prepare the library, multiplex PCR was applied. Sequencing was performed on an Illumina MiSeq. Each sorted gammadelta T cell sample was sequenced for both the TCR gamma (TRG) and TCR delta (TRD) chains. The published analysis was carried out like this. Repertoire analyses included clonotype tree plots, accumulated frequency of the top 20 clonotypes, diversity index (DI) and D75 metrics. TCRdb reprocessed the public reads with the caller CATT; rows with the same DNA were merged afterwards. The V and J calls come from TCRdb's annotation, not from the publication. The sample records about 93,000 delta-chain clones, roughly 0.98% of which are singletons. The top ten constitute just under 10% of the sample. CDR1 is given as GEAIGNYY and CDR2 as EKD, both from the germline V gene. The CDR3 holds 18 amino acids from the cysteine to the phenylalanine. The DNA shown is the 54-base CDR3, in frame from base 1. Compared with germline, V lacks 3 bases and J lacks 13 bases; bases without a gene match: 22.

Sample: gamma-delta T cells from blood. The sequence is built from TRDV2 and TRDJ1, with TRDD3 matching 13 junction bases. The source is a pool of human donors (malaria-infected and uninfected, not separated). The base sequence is TGTGCCTGTGACCCCCTACTGGGGGATACGGGGTACACCGATGAACCCATCTTT. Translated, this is CACDPLLGDTGYTDEPIF.